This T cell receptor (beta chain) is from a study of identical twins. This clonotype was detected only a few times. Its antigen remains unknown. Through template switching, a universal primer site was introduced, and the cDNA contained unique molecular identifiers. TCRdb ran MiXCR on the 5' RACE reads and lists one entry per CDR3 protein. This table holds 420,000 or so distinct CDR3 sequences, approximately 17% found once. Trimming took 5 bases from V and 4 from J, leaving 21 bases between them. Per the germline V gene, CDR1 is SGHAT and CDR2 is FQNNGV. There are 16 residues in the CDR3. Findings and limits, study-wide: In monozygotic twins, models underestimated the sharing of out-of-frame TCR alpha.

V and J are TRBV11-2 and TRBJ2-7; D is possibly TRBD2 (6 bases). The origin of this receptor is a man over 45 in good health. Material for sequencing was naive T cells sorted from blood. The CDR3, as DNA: TGTGCCAGCAGCCCTACTGGCGGGAAGGGGATTTACGAGCAGTACTTC. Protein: CASSPTGGKGIYEQYF.